A selection of T cell receptor beta chains follows, all from one sample in a study of shared T cell receptors in the human thymus. Sequencing used immunoSEQ multiplex PCR; TCRdb keeps in-frame clones, though not all of them. Among a few hundred thousand clones listed, around 93% were seen once. Sequenced input: thymocytes. These receptor sequences come from a human donor. CDR3s include the opening cysteine and the closing phenylalanine or tryptophan. The D gene is left open where the match is weak. The size of a clone is reported for some rows only, either as once, few or many, or as a class for expanded clones.

TRBV15	TRBD1	TRBJ1-2	-	CATTDRGNYGYTF	TGTGCCACCACGGACAGGGGGAACTATGGCTACACCTTC
TRBV2	TRBD1	TRBJ1-4	once	CASTFYRGLPNEKLFF	TGTGCCAGCACCTTTTACAGGGGACTTCCTAATGAAAAACTGTTTTTT
TRBV5-1	-	TRBJ2-3	-	CASSLEAPFAGTDTQYF	TGCGCCAGCAGCTTGGAGGCTCCTTTTGCTGGCACAGATACGCAGTATTTT
TRBV6-5	-	TRBJ1-5	-	CASSYLGGINQPQHF	TGTGCCAGCAGTTACTTAGGAGGAATCAATCAGCCCCAGCATTTT
TRBV20-1	-	TRBJ2-7	-	CSASNTGPESF	TGCAGTGCTAGTAATACAGGCCCGGAGTCCTTC
TRBV19	TRBD2	TRBJ2-1	-	CASSRGGLAGYNEQFF	TGTGCCAGTAGTCGTGGGGGACTAGCGGGGTACAATGAGCAGTTCTTC
TRBV2	-	TRBJ2-3	-	CASPSPTHPDTQYF	TGTGCCAGCCCCTCACCCACCCACCCAGATACGCAGTATTTT
TRBV11-2	-	TRBJ2-1	-	CASSSTHGRGFF	TGTGCCAGCAGCTCCACCCACGGGCGTGGGTTCTTC
TRBV25-1	-	TRBJ2-6	-	CAPHRSGANVLTF	TGTGCCCCACACCGCTCTGGGGCCAACGTCCTGACTTTC
TRBV4-3	-	TRBJ2-5	-	CASSQVTGKRETQYF	TGCGCCAGCAGCCAAGTAACGGGCAAAAGGGAGACCCAGTACTTC
TRBV11-2	TRBD2	TRBJ2-1	-	CASSQPRTSGPSPEQFF	TGTGCCAGCAGCCAACCTAGAACTAGCGGCCCCTCGCCCGAGCAGTTCTTC